The 27 T cell receptor beta chains reported below all come from one sample, sequenced in a study of T-cell reconstitution after alpha-beta-depleted transplantation in children. Unique molecular identifiers were incorporated when the TCRbeta library was constructed. TCRdb processed the PCR reads anew with MiXCR; each CDR3 protein has one entry. The table lists 450,000 to 700,000 distinct CDR3 sequences, more than 20% of them singletons. The material sequenced was PBMCs, taken before TCRalphabeta/CD19-depleted stem cell transplant. The receptors originated from a boy younger than two with Wiskott-Aldrich syndrome, due to receive a stem cell transplant.

This clonotype was picked up a small number of times. This chain connects TRBV2 to TRBJ2-5; either TRBD1 or TRBD2 may fit D (5 bases each). This CDR3 region has 13 residues. Germline values: CDR1 SNHLY, CDR2 FYNNEI. The V gene lost 7 bases and the J gene lost 2 bases, with 11 bases spanning the gap. CDR3 sequence reads: CASTGTAQETQYF. DNA for the CDR3: TGTGCCAGCACCGGGACGGCGCAAGAGACCCAGTACTTC. Filled out from reference TRBV2 and TRBJ2-5, the complete variable domain reads EPEVTQTPSHQVTQMGQEVILRCVPISNHLYFYWYRQILGQKVEFLVSFYNNEISEKSEIFDDQFSVERPDGSNFTLKIRSTKLEDSAMYFCASTGTAQETQYFGPGTRLLVL.

The chain carries TRBV11-2 and TRBJ2-1; tentative D call: TRBD2 (6 bases). The CDR3 runs 18 residues. Germline V CDR1 and CDR2: SGHAT, FQNNGV. Trimming stripped 1 base from V and 8 bases from J, with 24 bases between. The DNA for the CDR3 is TGTGCCAGCAGCTTAGGTGGACGACGGGACTCCCCGCGGCATGAGCAGTTCTTC. This encodes CASSLGGRRDSPRHEQFF. The complete variable domain, with remaining parts taken from reference TRBV11-2 and TRBJ2-1, reads EAGVAQSPRYKIIEKRQSVAFWCNPISGHATLYWYQQILGQGPKLLIQFQNNGVVDDSQLPKDRFSAERLKGVDSTLKIQPAKLEDSAVYLCASSLGGRRDSPRHEQFFGPGTRLTVL.

V usage is TRBV12-3 or TRBV12-4 and J usage is TRBJ2-1; TRBD2 agrees at 10 bases. J lost 3 bases, V lost 6 bases, and 5 bases had no gene match. CDR3 size: 15 residues. The CDR3 DNA is TGTGCCAGCAGGGGAACTAGCGGGGTCTACAATGAGCAGTTCTTC. This gives the protein CASRGTSGVYNEQFF.

This rearrangement joins TRBV2 to TRBJ1-4; TRBD1 aligns across 12 bases. Looked up from germline, CDR1 is SNHLY and CDR2 is FYNNEI. J gave up 7 bases and V 4 bases, and 7 bases lay outside the gene matches. The CDR3 consists of 16 residues. This CDR3 reads CASSARDRGLGEKLFF. In DNA, the CDR3 is TGTGCCAGCAGTGCCCGGGACAGGGGGCTAGGTGAAAAACTGTTTTTT.

The V and J genes are TRBV20-1 and TRBJ2-7; 10 bases align to TRBD2. Germline lookup yields CDR1 DFQATT and CDR2 SNEGSKA (reference sequence). The CDR3 has 16 amino acids. The V segment lost 4 bases and the J segment 5 bases; nucleotides outside the gene matches: 14. CDR3 in amino acids: CSATNLGASGSNEQYF. The CDR3 bases are TGCAGTGCTACCAACCTCGGGGCTAGCGGGAGCAACGAGCAGTACTTC.

The chain links TRBV6-5 to TRBJ1-1, with TRBD1 as a possible D gene (6 bases). Trimming took 2 bases from V and 10 from J, leaving 14 bases between them. The CDR3 spans 13 residues. Germline V gene lookup returns CDR1 MNHEY and CDR2 SVGAGI. The CDR3 nucleotides are TGTGCCAGCAGTTACCCACGGACAGCTGGAGCTTTCTTT. Its protein product is CASSYPRTAGAFF.

This clonotype was observed a handful of times. V gene TRBV20-1 combines with J gene TRBJ2-3; D is possibly TRBD2 (6 bases). The CDR3 consists of 14 residues. Germline lookup yields CDR1 DFQATT and CDR2 SNEGSKA (reference sequence). The germline V and J ends were trimmed by 0 bases and 5 bases, with 12 bases remaining between them. The CDR3 loop reads CSARDGGGVDTQYF. The CDR3 DNA follows: TGCAGTGCTAGAGATGGAGGAGGGGTAGATACGCAGTATTTT.

This clonotype has a handful of counts. Written as DNA, the CDR3 is TGTGCCAGCAGTCCAAGCGGGAGAGCGTCCCACGAGCAGTACTTC. Translating gives CASSPSGRASHEQYF. This chain links TRBV12-3 or TRBV12-4 with TRBJ2-7, with 8 nucleotides matching TRBD2. The CDR3 loop spans 15 amino acids. Unmatched junction bases numbered 11, after V lost 5 bases and J lost 5 bases.

CDR3: CSARRGPGGYNEQFF. The CDR3 DNA sequence: TGCAGTGCTAGACGGGGCCCGGGGGGCTACAATGAGCAGTTCTTC. This chain connects TRBV20-1 to TRBJ2-1; 7 positions match TRBD2. V gave up 2 bases and J gave up 3 bases; unmatched junction bases: 7. Looked up from germline, CDR1 is DFQATT and CDR2 is SNEGSKA (reference sequence). The CDR3 is 15 amino acids.

This clonotype turned up a few times. The chain uses TRBV20-1 and TRBJ1-2; TRBD1 is a possible D gene (5 bases). The length of the CDR3 is 12 residues. Germline-derived CDR1 and CDR2 are DFQATT and SNEGSKA (reference sequence). V was pared by 6 bases and J by 8 bases, with 16 bases between. DNA for the CDR3: TGCAGTGCCTCGGTCGGGGGGAAAGGCTACACCTTC. This sequence encodes CSASVGGKGYTF.

This chain links TRBV5-1 with TRBJ2-2; a possible D gene is TRBD2 (6 bases). V lost 3 bases, J lost 6 bases, and 18 bases lay in between. The CDR3 spans 16 residues. CDR1 and CDR2 (germline): SGHRS, YFSETQ. The CDR3 spells CASSSALTSLPGELFF. The CDR3 DNA is TGCGCCAGCAGCTCGGCCCTGACTAGTCTCCCCGGGGAGCTGTTTTTT. Full variable domain (outside the CDR3, taken from reference TRBV5-1 and TRBJ2-2): KAGVTQTPRYLIKTRGQQVTLSCSPISGHRSVSWYQQTPGQGLQFLFEYFSETQRNKGNFPGRFSGRQFSNSRSEMNVSTLELGDSALYLCASSSALTSLPGELFFGEGSRLTVL.

This clonotype was counted between two and nine times. J is TRBJ2-3 and V is TRBV12-3 or TRBV12-4; 9 positions match TRBD1. This CDR3 region has 15 residues. The V gene end was trimmed by 10 bases and the J gene end by 2 bases; junction bases not matched to a gene: 10. The DNA for the CDR3 is TGTGCCACGCTAGGGACAGGGAGTCCCACAGATACGCAGTATTTT. Amino acid sequence: CATLGTGSPTDTQYF.

In its sample, this clonotype was seen a few times. CDR3 loop: CSAVAGGNTGELFF. CDR3 coding DNA: TGCAGTGCTGTAGCGGGAGGGAACACCGGGGAGCTGTTTTTT. V and J are TRBV20-1 and TRBJ2-2; 10 nucleotides align to TRBD2. This CDR3 is 14 amino acids long. V lost 5 bases to trimming and J lost 1 base; unmatched junction nucleotides: 1. The germline V gene encodes CDR1 DFQATT and CDR2 SNEGSKA (reference sequence).

Ten or more counts support this clonotype. J is TRBJ1-1 and V is TRBV5-1, with TRBD1 identical over 9 bases. Unmatched junction bases numbered 4, after V lost 4 bases and J lost 3 bases. Germline V CDR1 and CDR2: SGHRS, YFSETQ. CDR3 length: 14 residues. CDR3 sequence (DNA): TGCGCCAGCAGCCTACAGGGGGCGGACACTGAAGCTTTCTTT. As protein: CASSLQGADTEAFF.

This clonotype showed up just a few times. The gene calls are TRBV6-1 and TRBJ1-5, with D hard to call. The ends were cut back, 6 bases at V and 3 bases at J, with 12 bases in the middle. The V gene's germline CDR1 is MNHNS and CDR2 SASEGT. The CDR3 length is 14 residues. The CDR3, as DNA: TGTGCCAGCAGCCGGGCGGGAGTCAATCAGCCCCAGCATTTT. It yields the protein CASSRAGVNQPQHF.

The chain combines TRBV18 with TRBJ2-7; the D is unclear. The CDR3 is 11 amino acids. The V end lost 3 bases, the J end lost 4 bases, and 4 bases lay between the germline ends. CDR1 and CDR2 from the germline V gene are KGHSH and LQKENI. The CDR3 region has the DNA TGTGCCAGCTCACCCCAATACGAGCAGTACTTC. Protein: CASSPQYEQYF.

The chain recombines TRBV5-1 with TRBJ2-5, with D perhaps given as TRBD1 or TRBD2 (6 bases each). Germline CDR1 SGHRS, CDR2 YFSETQ. V was clipped by 1 base and J by 4 bases, with 11 bases between them. This CDR3 is built from 14 residues. The CDR3 sequence is CASSLMGGPETQYF. The CDR3 DNA reads TGCGCCAGCAGCTTGATGGGGGGCCCAGAGACCCAGTACTTC.

The CDR3 loop reads CASSSPLEGYSNQPQHF. The CDR3 DNA follows: TGTGCCAGCAGTTCCCCCCTTGAGGGTTATAGCAATCAGCCCCAGCATTTT. The J gene is TRBJ1-5, the V gene TRBV27; no clear D. Germline V gene sequence: CDR1 MNHEY, CDR2 SMNVEV (reference sequence). Trimming pared 4 bases from V and 0 bases from J, leaving 16 bases between. This CDR3 has 17 residues.

This clonotype was seen a handful of times. V usage is TRBV12-3 or TRBV12-4 and J usage is TRBJ2-7; 9 bases agree with TRBD1. The CDR3 has 16 amino acids. V shed 5 bases and J 4 bases; nucleotides not matched to a gene: 12. The CDR3 DNA sequence: TGTGCCAGCAGTCGGGAACAGGGGGCCTCCAGATACGAGCAGTACTTC. The encoded protein is CASSREQGASRYEQYF.

The chain combines TRBV10-1 with TRBJ1-1; D not resolved. This CDR3 comprises 13 residues. Germline CDR1 reads WNHNN; CDR2 reads SYGVQD (reference sequence). Trimming took 6 bases from V and 6 from J, leaving 14 bases between them. CDR3 loop: CASSGNFGAEAFF. The DNA for the CDR3 is TGCGCCAGCAGCGGGAACTTCGGTGCTGAAGCTTTCTTT.

This clonotype was observed a handful of times. The chain joins TRBV18 to TRBJ2-5; TRBD2 matches 12 bases. The J segment lost 1 base and the V segment lost 2 bases, leaving 11 bases of the junction unmatched. The CDR3 covers 19 residues. CDR1 and CDR2 from the germline V gene are KGHSH and LQKENI. The CDR3: CASSPLVSSGRAFQETQYF. CDR3 in DNA: TGTGCCAGCTCACCATTGGTGTCTAGCGGGAGGGCCTTCCAAGAGACCCAGTACTTC.

The V gene is TRBV4-1, the J gene TRBJ2-1; TRBD2 agrees at 11 bases. J lost 15 bases, V lost 0 bases, and 13 bases had no gene match. The CDR3 has 16 residues. Germline V gene data show CDR1 as MGHRA and CDR2 as YSYEKL. The CDR3 protein is CASSQDPSLAGGEGFF. CDR3 nucleotide sequence: TGCGCCAGCAGCCAAGATCCCTCTTTAGCGGGAGGGGAGGGGTTCTTC.

The chain carries TRBV7-9 and TRBJ2-7, with D unclear. The CDR3 is 14 amino acids. Germline V gene data show CDR1 as SEHNR and CDR2 as FQNEAQ (reference sequence). Trimming pared 5 bases from V and 1 base from J, leaving 12 bases between. The CDR3 sequence is CASSHENWSYEQYF. CDR3 sequence (DNA): TGTGCCAGCAGCCATGAAAATTGGTCCTACGAGCAGTACTTC. The variable domain in full, completed from reference TRBV7-9 and TRBJ2-7, reads DTGVSQNPRHKITKRGQNVTFRCDPISEHNRLYWYRQTLGQGPEFLTYFQNEAQLEKSRLLSDRFSAERPKGSFSTLEIQRTEQGDSAMYLCASSHENWSYEQYFGPGTRLTVT.

This rearrangement joins TRBV6-5 to TRBJ2-7; TRBD2 agrees at 8 bases. The length of the CDR3 is 15 residues. CDR1 MNHEY and CDR2 SVGAGI come from the germline V gene. V shed 4 bases and J 4 bases; nucleotides not matched to a gene: 9. The CDR3 DNA follows: TGTGCCAGCAGTTCCCTTATAGCGGGAAAGTACGAGCAGTACTTC. Its protein product is CASSSLIAGKYEQYF.

This clonotype was counted only a few times. The J gene is TRBJ1-2, the V gene TRBV6-5, with D possibly being TRBD1 (5 bases). V was cut by 2 bases and J by 4 bases, with 8 bases left in between. The CDR3 has 13 amino acids. In germline, CDR1 is MNHEY, CDR2 SVGAGI. CDR3 nucleotide sequence: TGTGCCAGCAGTTACGTGGGGGGCTATGGCTACACCTTC. This encodes CASSYVGGYGYTF.

The CDR3 loop reads CASSPTSGGFTGELFF. The CDR3 DNA reads as TGTGCCAGCAGCCCCACTAGCGGGGGCTTCACCGGGGAGCTGTTTTTT. This rearrangement joins TRBV6-1 to TRBJ2-2; 11 nucleotides align to TRBD2. Germline V CDR1 and CDR2: MNHNS, SASEGT. The CDR3 loop spans 16 amino acids. J lost 4 bases, V lost 6 bases, and 7 bases had no gene match.

This clonotype was found a few times. The chain has TRBV28 and TRBJ2-1, with 7 nucleotides matching TRBD2. The germline gives CDR1 MDHEN, CDR2 SYDVKM. Unmatched junction bases numbered 5, after V lost 6 bases and J lost 0 bases. The CDR3 loop spans 15 amino acids. The CDR3 nucleotides read TGTGCCAGCAGCCGGCGGACTAGCTCCTACAATGAGCAGTTCTTC. Encoded protein: CASSRRTSSYNEQFF.